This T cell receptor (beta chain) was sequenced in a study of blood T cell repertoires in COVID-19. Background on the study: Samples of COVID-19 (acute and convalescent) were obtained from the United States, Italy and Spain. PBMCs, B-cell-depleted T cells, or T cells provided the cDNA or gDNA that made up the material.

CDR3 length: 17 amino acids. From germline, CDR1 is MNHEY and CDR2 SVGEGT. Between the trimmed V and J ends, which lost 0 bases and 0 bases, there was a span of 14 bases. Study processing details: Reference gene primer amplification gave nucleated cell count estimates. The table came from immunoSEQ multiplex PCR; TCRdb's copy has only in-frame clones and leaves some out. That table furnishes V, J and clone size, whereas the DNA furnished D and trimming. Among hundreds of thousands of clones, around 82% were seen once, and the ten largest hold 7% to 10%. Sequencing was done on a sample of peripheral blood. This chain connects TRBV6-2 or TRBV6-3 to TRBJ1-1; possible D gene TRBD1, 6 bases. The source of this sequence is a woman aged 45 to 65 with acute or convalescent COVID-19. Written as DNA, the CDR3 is TGTGCCAGCAGTTACTCGTTCAGGGGTCTCATGAACACTGAAGCTTTCTTT. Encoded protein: CASSYSFRGLMNTEAFF.